This TCR beta chain comes out of a study of blood T cell repertoires in COVID-19. Study in general: Material from acute and convalescent COVID-19 was sourced from the United States, Italy and Spain.

The method was immunoSEQ multiplex PCR; TCRdb's version includes in-frame clones alone and lacks a portion of them. The sample contains about 370,000 clones, more than 80% of which appear only once. Participants' reported clinical history set cohort assignment. This CDR3 comprises 12 residues. Trimming took 9 bases from V and 3 from J, leaving 12 bases between them. Germline assignment: CDR1 SGHNT and CDR2 YENEEA. The TCR originated in a man between 18 and 29 years old who had recovered from COVID-19. The chain links TRBV11-3 to TRBJ2-7; the D gene is possibly TRBD2 (6 bases). Sequencing input: PBMCs or T cells enriched from blood (not recorded which). Here the CDR3 reads CASSPGGYEQYF. CDR3 DNA sequence: TGTGCCAGTAGCCCCGGGGGCTACGAGCAGTACTTC.